Presented here are 9 T cell receptor beta chains from one specimen sequenced in a study of blood T cell repertoires in COVID-19. Clones were read by immunoSEQ multiplex PCR, and TCRdb kept only the in-frame ones, dropping some. The table records roughly 300,000 clones, approximately 82% of them present only once. The sample was peripheral blood. The receptor source for this set is a woman aged 45-59 years with acute or convalescent COVID-19.

This clone occurred a few times. In nucleotides, the CDR3 is TGTGCCAGCAGCCTCAGTGCCCTAGCCAAAAACATTCAGTACTTC. It is translated as CASSLSALAKNIQYF. J is TRBJ2-4 and V is TRBV2; D remains unclear. Trimming left V 6 bases short and J 0 bases short, with 12 bases between. This CDR3 region has 15 residues. Germline CDR1 reads SNHLY; CDR2 reads FYNNEI.

The chain carries TRBV27 and TRBJ1-2, with 10 bases fitting TRBD1. The V and J ends lost 2 bases and 8 bases, in that order; junction bases with no gene match: 5. Germline assignment: CDR1 MNHEY and CDR2 SMNVEV (reference sequence). This CDR3 is built from 14 residues. Here the CDR3 DNA reads TGTGCCAGCAGTTTAGACAGGGGGCTCGGGGGCTACACCTTC. Its translation: CASSLDRGLGGYTF.

This chain connects TRBV7-2 to TRBJ2-1; 10 bases line up with TRBD2. V dropped 1 base and J dropped 8; count of bases not matched to a gene: 2. CDR3 size: 14 residues. CDR1 SGHTA and CDR2 FQGNSA come from the germline V gene. Written as DNA, the CDR3 is TGTGCCAGCAGCTTAGGGACTAGCGGAGATGAGCAGTTCTTC. This gives the protein CASSLGTSGDEQFF.

Worth noting for this clone: The same CDR3 arises from other DNA sequences in this sample as well. Here the CDR3 DNA reads TGTGCCAGCAGTTACTCGAGACAGTGGGGAAACACCATATATTTT. It yields the protein CASSYSRQWGNTIYF. The V gene is TRBV6-5, the J gene TRBJ1-3, with D perhaps TRBD1 (5 bases). Looked up from germline, CDR1 is MNHEY and CDR2 is SVGAGI. The V end was cut by 0 bases, the J end by 4 bases, with 10 bases between. This CDR3 has 15 amino acids.

This rearrangement joins TRBV12-3 or TRBV12-4 to TRBJ2-5, with a tentative D call TRBD1 (5 bases). V lost 5 bases and J lost 5, with 12 bases in between. This CDR3 has 13 amino acids. CDR3 bases: TGTGCCAGCAGTCTGGGGCCATGGGAGACCCAGTACTTC. It is translated as CASSLGPWETQYF.

This chain joins TRBV28 and TRBJ1-1, with 7 bases fitting TRBD1. The germline V gene has CDR1 MDHEN and CDR2 SYDVKM. The CDR3 covers 14 residues. With V trimmed by 5 bases and J by 1 base, 4 bases remained unmatched. CDR3 amino acids: CASSNGQANTEAFF. DNA for the CDR3: TGTGCCAGCAGTAACGGACAGGCGAACACTGAAGCTTTCTTT.

This rearrangement joins TRBV4-1 to TRBJ2-3; 9 positions agree with TRBD2. Germline CDR1 reads MGHRA; CDR2 reads YSYEKL. CDR3 length: 15 amino acids. The V gene end was trimmed by 7 bases and the J gene end by 2 bases; junction bases not matched to a gene: 7. The CDR3 DNA follows: TGCGCCAGCACGCTAGCGGGACCGCTCACAGATACGCAGTATTTT. As protein: CASTLAGPLTDTQYF.

The chain joins TRBV12-5 to TRBJ1-4; 7 nucleotides align to TRBD1. The CDR3 has 15 residues. Looked up from germline, CDR1 is LGHNT and CDR2 is FRNRAP. Trimming cost V 6 bases and J 4 bases; bases outside gene matches: 8. CDR3 sequence reads: CASGHSTGVNEKLFF. The CDR3 DNA is TGTGCTAGTGGGCATTCAACAGGGGTTAATGAAAAACTGTTTTTT.

The rearrangement joins TRBV27 to TRBJ1-6; D not certain. Germline CDR1 MNHEY, CDR2 SMNVEV (reference sequence). The ends were cut back, 8 bases at V and 7 bases at J, with 12 bases in the middle. The CDR3 has 13 residues. The CDR3 here is CASGPLENSPLHF. CDR3 coding DNA: TGTGCCAGCGGCCCATTGGAGAATTCACCCCTCCACTTT.